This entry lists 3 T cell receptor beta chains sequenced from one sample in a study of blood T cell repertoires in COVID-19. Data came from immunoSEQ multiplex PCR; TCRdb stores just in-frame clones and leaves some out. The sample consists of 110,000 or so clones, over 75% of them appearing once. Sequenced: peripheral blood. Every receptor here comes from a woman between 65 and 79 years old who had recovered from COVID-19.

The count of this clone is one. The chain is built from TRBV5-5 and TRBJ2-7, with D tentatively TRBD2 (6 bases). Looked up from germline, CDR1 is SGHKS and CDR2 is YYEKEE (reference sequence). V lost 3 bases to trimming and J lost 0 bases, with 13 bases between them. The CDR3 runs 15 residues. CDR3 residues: CASSSGTASSYEQYF. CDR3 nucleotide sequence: TGTGCCAGCAGCTCCGGGACTGCGAGCTCCTACGAGCAGTACTTC.

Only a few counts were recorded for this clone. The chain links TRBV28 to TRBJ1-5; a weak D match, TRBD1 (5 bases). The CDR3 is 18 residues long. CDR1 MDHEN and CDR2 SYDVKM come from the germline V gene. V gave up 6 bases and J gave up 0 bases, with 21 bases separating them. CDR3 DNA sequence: TGTGCCAGCAGGCATCCGGGACTTAGCCATTATAGCAATCAGCCCCAGCATTTT. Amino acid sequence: CASRHPGLSHYSNQPQHF. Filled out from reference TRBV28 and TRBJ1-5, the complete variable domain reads DVKVTQSSRYLVKRTGEKVFLECVQDMDHENMFWYRQDPGLGLRLIYFSYDVKMKEKGDIPEGYSVSREKKERFSLILESASTNQTSMYLCASRHPGLSHYSNQPQHFGDGTRLSIL.

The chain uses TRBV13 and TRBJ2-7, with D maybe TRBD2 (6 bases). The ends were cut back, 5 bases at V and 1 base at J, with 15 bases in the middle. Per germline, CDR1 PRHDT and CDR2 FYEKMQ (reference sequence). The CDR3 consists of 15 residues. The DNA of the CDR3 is TGTGCCAGCAGCGTATCTAGCGAACCTTCCTACGAGCAGTACTTC. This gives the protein CASSVSSEPSYEQYF.